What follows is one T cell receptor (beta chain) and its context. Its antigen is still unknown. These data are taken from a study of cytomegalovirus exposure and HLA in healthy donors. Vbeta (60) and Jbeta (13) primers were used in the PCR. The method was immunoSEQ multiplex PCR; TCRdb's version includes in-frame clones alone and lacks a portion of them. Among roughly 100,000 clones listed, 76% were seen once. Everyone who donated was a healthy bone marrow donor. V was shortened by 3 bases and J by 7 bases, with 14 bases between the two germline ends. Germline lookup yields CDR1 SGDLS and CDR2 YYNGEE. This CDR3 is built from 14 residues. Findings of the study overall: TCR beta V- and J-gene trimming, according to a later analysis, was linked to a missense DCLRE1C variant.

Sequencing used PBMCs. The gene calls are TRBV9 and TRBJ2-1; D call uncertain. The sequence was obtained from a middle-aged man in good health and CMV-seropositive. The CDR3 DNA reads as TGTGCCAGCAGCGCATCGATCTCCGGGAATGAGCAGTTCTTC. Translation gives CASSASISGNEQFF.